A selection of T cell receptor beta chains follows, all from one sample in a study of cytomegalovirus exposure and HLA in healthy donors. The table came from immunoSEQ multiplex PCR; TCRdb's copy has only in-frame clones and leaves some out. The sample shows 130,000 or so clones, roughly 80% of them seen only once. The source material was PBMCs. The receptors originated from a female donor in good health and CMV-seronegative. The CDR3 runs from the conserved cysteine through the conserved F or W. A D gene is named only where the DNA matches it firmly. Where a row states a size, it is once, few, many or the class of an expanded clone; other rows omit it.

D	V	J	size	CDR3	DNA
.	TRBV7-2	TRBJ2-7	.	CASSHYEQYF	TGTGCCAGCAGCCACTACGAGCAGTACTTC
.	TRBV7-8	TRBJ1-4	.	CASRGLANEKLFF	TGTGCCAGCAGGGGGCTGGCTAATGAAAAACTGTTTTTT
.	TRBV5-4	TRBJ1-2	once	CASRARRGYTF	TGTGCCAGCAGAGCAAGGAGAGGCTACACCTTC
.	TRBV7-7	TRBJ1-1	.	CASSRAENREWSKTFF	TGTGCTAGCTCAAGGGCGGAAAACAGGGAATGGTCTAAAACTTTCTTT
.	TRBV19	TRBJ1-2	.	CASSIQARANYGYTF	TGTGCCAGTAGTATCCAGGCCAGAGCTAACTATGGCTACACCTTC
.	TRBV15	TRBJ2-1	.	CATSRVVEIGTQQFF	TGTGCCACCAGCAGAGTAGTGGAAATCGGGACACAGCAGTTCTTC
.	TRBV2	TRBJ1-1	.	CASHRGTEAFF	TGTGCCAGTCATCGGGGCACTGAAGCTTTCTTT
.	TRBV7-8	TRBJ2-5	.	CASRAGGLYVQYF	TGTGCCAGCAGGGCAGGGGGGCTCTACGTGCAGTACTTC
TRBD2	TRBV7-9	TRBJ2-5	.	CASSHGGAAETQYF	TGTGCCAGCAGCCACGGGGGGGCCGCGGAGACCCAGTACTTC
.	TRBV7-8	TRBJ2-7	.	CASSAPEVWYEQYF	TGTGCCAGCAGCGCCCCCGAGGTCTGGTACGAGCAGTACTTC
.	TRBV6-1	TRBJ1-2	few	CASSEYKQVGYGYTF	TGTGCCAGCAGTGAATATAAGCAGGTCGGCTATGGCTACACCTTC
TRBD1	TRBV11-2	TRBJ2-1	.	CASSRGGTGTGSYNEQFF	TGTGCCAGCAGTAGAGGGGGGACCGGGACAGGGTCTTACAATGAGCAGTTCTTC
TRBD1	TRBV27	TRBJ2-1	.	CASSLGGTGAFF	TGTGCCAGCAGTTTGGGTGGGACAGGGGCGTTCTTC
.	TRBV7-9	TRBJ1-6	.	CASSLDGNSPLHF	TGTGCCAGCAGCTTAGACGGGAATTCACCCCTCCACTTT
TRBD1	TRBV5-4	TRBJ2-1	once	CASSLGTGLDEQFF	TGTGCCAGCAGCTTGGGGACAGGGTTAGATGAGCAGTTCTTC
.	TRBV5-1	TRBJ2-7	.	CASSLDGSIEQYF	TGCGCCAGCAGCTTGGACGGGAGTATCGAGCAGTACTTC
TRBD2	TRBV10-3	TRBJ2-1	.	CAIPCTAGESHNEQFF	TGTGCCATCCCTTGCACGGCGGGAGAGTCCCACAATGAGCAGTTCTTC
TRBD1	TRBV15	TRBJ2-3	.	CATSRAGRGLADTQYF	TGTGCCACCAGCAGAGCTGGCAGGGGGCTAGCAGATACGCAGTATTTT
TRBD2	TRBV11-2	TRBJ2-1	.	CASRRDASGSHNEQFF	TGTGCCAGCAGACGAGACGCTAGCGGGAGCCACAATGAGCAGTTCTTC
.	TRBV7-8	TRBJ2-1	.	CASSWGNAASHNEQFF	TGTGCCAGCAGCTGGGGAAATGCGGCTAGCCACAATGAGCAGTTCTTC
TRBD1	TRBV7-7	TRBJ1-6	.	CASSPGQPSSYNSPLHF	TGTGCCAGCAGCCCGGGACAGCCTAGCTCCTATAATTCACCCCTCCACTTT
.	TRBV18	TRBJ1-4	.	CASSPGGTSEKLFF	TGTGCCAGCTCACCAGGGGGGACGAGTGAAAAACTGTTTTTT
.	TRBV4-1	TRBJ1-2	few	CASSQEEATNYGYTF	TGCGCCAGCAGCCAAGAAGAAGCTACTAACTATGGCTACACCTTC
.	TRBV29-1	TRBJ2-7	.	CSVVSISYEQYF	TGCAGCGTTGTCTCAATCTCCTACGAGCAGTACTTC
.	TRBV19	TRBJ1-1	.	CASSIQGTEAFF	TGTGCCAGTAGTATCCAGGGAACTGAAGCTTTCTTT
.	TRBV28	TRBJ2-6	.	CASTLGGPSGANVLTF	TGTGCCAGCACCTTGGGGGGTCCCTCTGGGGCCAACGTCCTGACTTTC
.	TRBV7-9	TRBJ2-5	.	CASSLGGNYQETQYF	TGTGCCAGCAGCTTAGGTGGTAACTACCAAGAGACCCAGTACTTC
.	TRBV29-1	TRBJ2-3	.	CSAGAGYTDTQYF	TGCAGTGCAGGGGCGGGTTACACAGATACGCAGTATTTT
.	TRBV29-1	TRBJ2-7	.	CSVDRVGEQYF	TGCAGCGTTGACAGGGTTGGCGAGCAGTACTTC
.	TRBV12-1	TRBJ1-2	.	CASSQNDTPGQGTNYGYTF	TGTGCCAGCAGCCAAAACGATACTCCGGGACAGGGAACTAACTATGGCTACACCTTC
TRBD1	TRBV13	TRBJ1-2	once	CASTLGQALRKDGYTF	TGTGCCAGCACCTTGGGACAGGCCCTACGTAAGGATGGCTACACCTTC
.	TRBV19	TRBJ2-7	.	CASSFESSYEQYF	TGTGCCAGTAGTTTCGAGAGCTCCTACGAGCAGTACTTC
.	TRBV18	TRBJ1-1	once	CASSDRQGNTEAFF	TGTGCCAGCTCGGATCGTCAGGGGAACACTGAAGCTTTCTTT
TRBD1	TRBV2	TRBJ1-6	.	CASSAPRDRANSPLHF	TGTGCCAGCAGTGCCCCCCGGGACAGGGCAAATTCACCCCTCCACTTT
TRBD2	TRBV5-1	TRBJ2-3	few	CASSLSSGGSVDTQYF	TGCGCCAGCAGCTTATCTAGCGGGGGGTCGGTAGATACGCAGTATTTT
TRBD1	TRBV7-9	TRBJ1-4	few	CASSGRTGLEKLFF	TGTGCCAGCAGCGGGCGGACAGGGCTTGAAAAACTGTTTTTT
TRBD1	TRBV5-6	TRBJ1-2	.	CASSLQTKTGGIYGYTF	TGTGCCAGCAGCTTGCAGACCAAAACAGGGGGAATCTATGGCTACACCTTC
.	TRBV5-6	TRBJ1-4	few	CASSFSGELEKLFF	TGTGCCAGCAGCTTCTCAGGGGAGCTTGAAAAACTGTTTTTT
TRBD1	TRBV10-3	TRBJ1-3	.	CANGQGAGNTIYF	TGTGCCAACGGACAGGGCGCTGGAAACACCATATATTTT
.	TRBV6-1	TRBJ2-1	.	CASSATTGVEQFF	TGTGCCAGCAGTGCAACAACGGGGGTAGAGCAGTTCTTC
.	TRBV14	TRBJ2-1	.	CASSQGGGPNEQFF	TGTGCCAGCAGCCAAGGCGGCGGGCCCAATGAGCAGTTCTTC
TRBD1	TRBV28	TRBJ2-7	.	CASSSPGTGSYEQYF	TGTGCCAGCAGTTCCCCCGGGACAGGGTCCTACGAGCAGTACTTC
TRBD1	TRBV7-3	TRBJ1-2	.	CASSLTQTTGDYGYTF	TGTGCCAGCAGCTTAACCCAAACGACAGGGGACTATGGCTACACCTTC
.	TRBV7-9	TRBJ2-5	.	CASSLASETQYF	TGTGCCAGCAGCTTAGCGTCGGAGACCCAGTACTTC
.	TRBV19	TRBJ1-1	few	CASSPHTGNTEAFF	TGTGCCAGTAGTCCCCATACAGGGAACACTGAAGCTTTCTTT
.	TRBV6-1	TRBJ1-4	few	CASRRGMGTNEKLFF	TGTGCCAGCAGAAGGGGCATGGGAACTAATGAAAAACTGTTTTTT
TRBD1	TRBV6-1	TRBJ2-7	.	CASGQDFYEQYF	TGTGCCAGCGGACAGGACTTTTACGAGCAGTACTTC
TRBD1	TRBV18	TRBJ1-5	.	CASSPGQGGQPQHF	TGTGCCAGCTCACCAGGACAGGGCGGGCAGCCCCAGCATTTT
TRBD2	TRBV5-4	TRBJ2-5	.	CASSFPAGGQETQYF	TGTGCCAGCAGCTTCCCAGCGGGAGGGCAGGAGACCCAGTACTTC
.	TRBV7-9	TRBJ1-1	few	CASSLLTEAFF	TGTGCCAGCAGCTTACTAACTGAAGCTTTCTTT
.	TRBV19	TRBJ1-4	few	CASSTRSEKLFF	TGTGCCAGTAGCACGAGATCTGAAAAACTGTTTTTT
TRBD1	TRBV11-3	TRBJ1-1	.	CASSLAAGQGTPGNTEAFF	TGTGCCAGCAGCTTAGCCGCGGGACAGGGCACGCCCGGAAACACTGAAGCTTTCTTT
.	TRBV7-9	TRBJ2-7	.	CASSLALMGGEQYF	TGTGCCAGCAGCTTAGCGTTAATGGGGGGCGAGCAGTACTTC
TRBD2	TRBV4-2	TRBJ2-3	.	CASSQKTSGFHTDTQYF	TGTGCCAGCAGCCAAAAGACTAGCGGGTTTCACACAGATACGCAGTATTTT
TRBD1	TRBV6-6	TRBJ2-3	few	CASSIQGSTDTQYF	TGTGCCAGCAGTATACAGGGGAGCACAGATACGCAGTATTTT
.	TRBV11-2	TRBJ1-1	.	CASSSGLGGRNTEAFF	TGTGCCAGCAGCTCCGGGTTGGGTGGCAGGAACACTGAAGCTTTCTTT
TRBD1	TRBV7-9	TRBJ2-5	.	CASSWDRGYQETQYF	TGTGCCAGCAGCTGGGACAGGGGATACCAAGAGACCCAGTACTTC
.	TRBV19	TRBJ2-7	many	CASSIARGSYEQYF	TGTGCCAGTAGTATCGCCAGGGGATCCTACGAGCAGTACTTC
.	TRBV4-1	TRBJ1-3	few	CASSQAGGPSGNTIYF	TGCGCCAGCAGCCAAGCCGGCGGCCCCTCTGGAAACACCATATATTTT
.	TRBV10-3	TRBJ1-1	.	CATEGINTEAFF	TGTGCCACCGAGGGAATCAACACTGAAGCTTTCTTT